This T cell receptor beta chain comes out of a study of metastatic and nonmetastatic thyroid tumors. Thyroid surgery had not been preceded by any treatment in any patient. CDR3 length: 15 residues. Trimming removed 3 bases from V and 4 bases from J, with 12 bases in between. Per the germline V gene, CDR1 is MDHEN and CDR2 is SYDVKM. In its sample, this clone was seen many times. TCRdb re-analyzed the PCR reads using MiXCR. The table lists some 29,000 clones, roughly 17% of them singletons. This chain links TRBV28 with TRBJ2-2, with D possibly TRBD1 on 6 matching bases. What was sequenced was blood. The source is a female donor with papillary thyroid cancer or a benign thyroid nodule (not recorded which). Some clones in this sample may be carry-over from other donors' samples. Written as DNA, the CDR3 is TGTGCCAGCAGTTTGATGGGGGCGGGCACCGGGGAGCTGTTTTTT. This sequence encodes CASSLMGAGTGELFF.